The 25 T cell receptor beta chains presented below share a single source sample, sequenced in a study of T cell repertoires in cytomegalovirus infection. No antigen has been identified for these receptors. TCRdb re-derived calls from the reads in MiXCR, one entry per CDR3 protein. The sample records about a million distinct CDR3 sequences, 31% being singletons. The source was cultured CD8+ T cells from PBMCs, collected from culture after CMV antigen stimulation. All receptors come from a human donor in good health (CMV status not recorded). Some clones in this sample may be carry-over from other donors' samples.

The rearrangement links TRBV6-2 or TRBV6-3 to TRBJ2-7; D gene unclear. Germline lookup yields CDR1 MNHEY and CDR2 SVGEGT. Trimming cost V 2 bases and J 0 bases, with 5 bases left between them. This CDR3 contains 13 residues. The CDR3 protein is CASSYDGSYEQYV. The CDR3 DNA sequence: TGTGCCAGCAGTTACGACGGCTCCTACGAGCAGTACGTC.

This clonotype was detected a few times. The CDR3 DNA reads as TGTGCCAGCGGCCCGGGGGTCCCCGAGCAGTACGTC. Its protein is CASGPGVPEQYV. The chain has TRBV6-6 and TRBJ2-7; D possibly corresponds to TRBD2 (6 bases). There are 12 residues in the CDR3. The germline gives CDR1 MNHNY, CDR2 SVGAGI (reference sequence). With 8 bases removed from V and 6 bases from J, the gap between germline ends came to 14 bases.

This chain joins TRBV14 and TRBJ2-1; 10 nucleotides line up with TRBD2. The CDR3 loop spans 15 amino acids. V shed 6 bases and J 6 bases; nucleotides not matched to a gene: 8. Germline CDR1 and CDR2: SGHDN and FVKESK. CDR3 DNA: TGTGCCAGCAGTCAGAGCGGGGGGGCCGGCAATGAGCAGTTCTTC. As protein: CASSQSGGAGNEQFF.

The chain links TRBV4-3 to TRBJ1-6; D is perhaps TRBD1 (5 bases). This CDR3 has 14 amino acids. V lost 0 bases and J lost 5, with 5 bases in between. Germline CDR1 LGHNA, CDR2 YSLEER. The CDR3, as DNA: TGCGCCAGCAGCCAAGACAGGGATAATTCACCCCTCCACTTT. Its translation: CASSQDRDNSPLHF.

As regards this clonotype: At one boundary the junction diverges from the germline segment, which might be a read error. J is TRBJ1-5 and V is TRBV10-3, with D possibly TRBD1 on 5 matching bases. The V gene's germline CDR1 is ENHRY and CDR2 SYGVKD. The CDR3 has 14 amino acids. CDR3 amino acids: CTISEGQGHQPQHF. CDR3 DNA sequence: TGTACCATCAGTGAGGGGCAGGGACATCAGCCCCAGCATTTT.

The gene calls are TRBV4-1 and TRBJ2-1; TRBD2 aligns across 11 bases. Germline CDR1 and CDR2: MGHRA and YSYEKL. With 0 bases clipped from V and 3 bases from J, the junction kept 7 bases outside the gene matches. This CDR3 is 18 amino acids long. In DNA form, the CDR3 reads TGCGCCAGCAGCCAAGATTCCGGCCTAGCGGGGGGCTACAATGAGCAGTTCTTC. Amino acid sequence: CASSQDSGLAGGYNEQFF.

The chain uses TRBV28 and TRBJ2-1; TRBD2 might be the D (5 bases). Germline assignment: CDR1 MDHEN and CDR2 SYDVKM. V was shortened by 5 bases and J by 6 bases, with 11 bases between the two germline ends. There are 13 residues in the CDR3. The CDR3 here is CASSEADPNEQFF. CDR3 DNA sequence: TGTGCCAGCAGTGAAGCGGACCCCAATGAGCAGTTCTTC.

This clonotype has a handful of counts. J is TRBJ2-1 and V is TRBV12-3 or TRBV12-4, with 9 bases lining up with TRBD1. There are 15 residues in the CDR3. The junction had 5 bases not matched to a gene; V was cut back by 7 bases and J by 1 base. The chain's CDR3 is CASKEGQGSYNEQFF. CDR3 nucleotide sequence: TGTGCCAGCAAGGAGGGACAGGGTTCCTACAATGAGCAGTTCTTC.

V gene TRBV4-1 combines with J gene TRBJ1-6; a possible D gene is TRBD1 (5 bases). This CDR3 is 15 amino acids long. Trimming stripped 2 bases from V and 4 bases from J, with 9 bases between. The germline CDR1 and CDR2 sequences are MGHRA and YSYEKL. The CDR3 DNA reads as TGCGCCAGCAGCCAACCACAGGAATATAATTCACCCCTCCACTTT. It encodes CASSQPQEYNSPLHF.

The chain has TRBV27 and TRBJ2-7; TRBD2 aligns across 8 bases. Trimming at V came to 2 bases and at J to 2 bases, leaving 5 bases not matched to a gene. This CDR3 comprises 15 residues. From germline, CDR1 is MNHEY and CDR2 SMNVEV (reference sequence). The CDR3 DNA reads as TGTGCCAGCAGTTTAACGGGGGGGCGACCCTACGAGCAGTACGTC. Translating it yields CASSLTGGRPYEQYV.

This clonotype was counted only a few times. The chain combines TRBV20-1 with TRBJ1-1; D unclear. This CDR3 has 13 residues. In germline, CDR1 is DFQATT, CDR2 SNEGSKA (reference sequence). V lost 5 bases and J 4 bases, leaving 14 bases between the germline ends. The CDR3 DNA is TGCAGTGCTCCCGACCCGCGGGGCACTGAAGCTTTCTTT. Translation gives CSAPDPRGTEAFF.

The CDR3 spells CASSYRQETNQPQHF. The DNA of the CDR3 is TGTGCCAGCAGTTACCGGCAGGAAACCAATCAGCCCCAGCATTTT. This chain links TRBV27 with TRBJ1-5, with D uncertain. The CDR3 length is 15 residues. Germline lookup yields CDR1 MNHEY and CDR2 SMNVEV (reference sequence). Trimming shortened V by 4 bases and J by 3 bases, and 13 bases separated the two germline ends.

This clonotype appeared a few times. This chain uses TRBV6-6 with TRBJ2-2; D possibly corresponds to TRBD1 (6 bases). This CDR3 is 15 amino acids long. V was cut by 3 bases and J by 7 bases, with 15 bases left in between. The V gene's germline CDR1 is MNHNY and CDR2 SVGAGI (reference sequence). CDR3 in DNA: TGTGCCAGCAGTTATTATGGCAGGGGCAACGGGGAGCTGTTTTTT. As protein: CASSYYGRGNGELFF.

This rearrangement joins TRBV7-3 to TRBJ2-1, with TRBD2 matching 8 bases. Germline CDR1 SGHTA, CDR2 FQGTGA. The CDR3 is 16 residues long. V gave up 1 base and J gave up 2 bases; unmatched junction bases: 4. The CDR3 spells CASSLSRRGAYNEQFF. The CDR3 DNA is TGTGCCAGCAGCTTAAGTCGGCGGGGGGCCTACAATGAGCAGTTCTTC.

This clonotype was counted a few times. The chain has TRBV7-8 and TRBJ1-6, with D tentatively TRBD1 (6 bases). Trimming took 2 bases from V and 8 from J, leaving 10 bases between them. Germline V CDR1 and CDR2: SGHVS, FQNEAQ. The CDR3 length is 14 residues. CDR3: CASSLTGPYSPLHF. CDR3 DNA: TGTGCCAGCAGCTTAACAGGGCCGTATTCACCCCTCCACTTT.

CDR3 nucleotides: TGTGCCAGCAGCGGCCTAGCGGGGCACTACGAGCAGTACGTC. Protein: CASSGLAGHYEQYV. The gene calls are TRBV6-2 or TRBV6-3 and TRBJ2-7, with 9 bases matching TRBD2. Germline CDR1 is MNHEY and CDR2 is SVGEGT. V shed 6 bases and J 3 bases; nucleotides not matched to a gene: 6. The CDR3 has 14 amino acids.

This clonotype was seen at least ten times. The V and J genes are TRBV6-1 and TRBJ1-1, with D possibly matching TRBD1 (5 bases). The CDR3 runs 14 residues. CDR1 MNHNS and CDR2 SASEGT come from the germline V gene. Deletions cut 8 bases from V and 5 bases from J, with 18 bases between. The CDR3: CASFTGTPRTEAFF. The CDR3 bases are TGTGCCAGCTTCACCGGGACCCCAAGGACTGAAGCTTTCTTT.

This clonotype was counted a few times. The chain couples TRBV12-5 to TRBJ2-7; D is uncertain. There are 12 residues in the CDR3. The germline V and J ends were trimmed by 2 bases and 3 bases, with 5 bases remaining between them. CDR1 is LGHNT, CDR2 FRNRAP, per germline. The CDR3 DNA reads TGTGCTAGTGGTTTGAACAACTACGAGCAGTACTTC. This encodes CASGLNNYEQYF.

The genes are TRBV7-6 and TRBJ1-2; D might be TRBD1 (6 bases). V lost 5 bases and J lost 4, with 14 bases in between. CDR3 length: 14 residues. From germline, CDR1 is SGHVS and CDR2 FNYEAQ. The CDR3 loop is CASSRWGAVYGYTF. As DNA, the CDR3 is TGTGCCAGCAGCCGTTGGGGGGCCGTCTATGGCTACACCTTC.

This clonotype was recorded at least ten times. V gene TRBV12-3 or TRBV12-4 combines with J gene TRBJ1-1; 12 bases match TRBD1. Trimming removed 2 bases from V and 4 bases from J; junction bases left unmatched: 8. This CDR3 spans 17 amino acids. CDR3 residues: CASSLPTGTGGTTEAFF. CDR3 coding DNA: TGTGCCAGCAGTTTACCGACCGGGACAGGGGGCACCACTGAAGCTTTCTTT.

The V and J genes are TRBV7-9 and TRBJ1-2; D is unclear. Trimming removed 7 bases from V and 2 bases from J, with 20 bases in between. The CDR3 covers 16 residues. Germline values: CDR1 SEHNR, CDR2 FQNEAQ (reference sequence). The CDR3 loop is CASTAPSEVRNYGYTF. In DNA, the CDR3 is TGTGCCAGCACCGCTCCCAGTGAAGTACGGAACTATGGCTACACCTTC.

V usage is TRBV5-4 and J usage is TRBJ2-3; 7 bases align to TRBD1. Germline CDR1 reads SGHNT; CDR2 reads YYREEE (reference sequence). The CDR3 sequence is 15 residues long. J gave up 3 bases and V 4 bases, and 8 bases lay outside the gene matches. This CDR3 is CASSVTGEWTDTQYF. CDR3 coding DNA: TGTGCCAGCAGCGTTACAGGGGAGTGGACAGATACGCAGTATTTT.

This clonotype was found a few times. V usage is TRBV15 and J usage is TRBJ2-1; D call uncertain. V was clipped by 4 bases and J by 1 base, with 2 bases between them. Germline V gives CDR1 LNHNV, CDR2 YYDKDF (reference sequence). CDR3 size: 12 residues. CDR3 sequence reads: CATSKSYNEQFF. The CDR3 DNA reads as TGTGCCACCAGCAAGTCCTACAATGAGCAGTTCTTC.

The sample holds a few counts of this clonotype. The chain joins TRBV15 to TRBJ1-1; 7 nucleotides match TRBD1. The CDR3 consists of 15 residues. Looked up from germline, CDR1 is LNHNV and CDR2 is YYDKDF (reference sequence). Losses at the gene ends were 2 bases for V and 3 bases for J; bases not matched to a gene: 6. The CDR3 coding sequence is TGTGCCACCAGCAGAAAGGGACAGCTTCACACTGAAGCTTTCTTT. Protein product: CATSRKGQLHTEAFF. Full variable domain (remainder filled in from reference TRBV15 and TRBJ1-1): DAMVIQNPRYQVTQFGKPVTLSCSQTLNHNVMYWYQQKSSQAPKLLFHYYDKDFNNEADTPDNFQSRRPNTSFCFLDIRSPGLGDTAMYLCATSRKGQLHTEAFFGQGTRLTVV.

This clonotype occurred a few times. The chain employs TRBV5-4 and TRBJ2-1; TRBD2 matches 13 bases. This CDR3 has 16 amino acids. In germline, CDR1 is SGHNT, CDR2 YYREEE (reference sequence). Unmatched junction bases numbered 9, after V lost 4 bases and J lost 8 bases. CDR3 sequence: CASSLWTSGGHHEQFF. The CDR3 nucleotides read TGTGCCAGCAGCCTGTGGACTAGCGGGGGACACCATGAGCAGTTCTTC. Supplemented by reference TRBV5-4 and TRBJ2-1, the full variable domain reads ETGVTQSPTHLIKTRGQQVTLRCSSQSGHNTVSWYQQALGQGPQFIFQYYREEENGRGNFPPRFSGLQFPNYSSELNVNALELDDSALYLCASSLWTSGGHHEQFFGPGTRLTVL.